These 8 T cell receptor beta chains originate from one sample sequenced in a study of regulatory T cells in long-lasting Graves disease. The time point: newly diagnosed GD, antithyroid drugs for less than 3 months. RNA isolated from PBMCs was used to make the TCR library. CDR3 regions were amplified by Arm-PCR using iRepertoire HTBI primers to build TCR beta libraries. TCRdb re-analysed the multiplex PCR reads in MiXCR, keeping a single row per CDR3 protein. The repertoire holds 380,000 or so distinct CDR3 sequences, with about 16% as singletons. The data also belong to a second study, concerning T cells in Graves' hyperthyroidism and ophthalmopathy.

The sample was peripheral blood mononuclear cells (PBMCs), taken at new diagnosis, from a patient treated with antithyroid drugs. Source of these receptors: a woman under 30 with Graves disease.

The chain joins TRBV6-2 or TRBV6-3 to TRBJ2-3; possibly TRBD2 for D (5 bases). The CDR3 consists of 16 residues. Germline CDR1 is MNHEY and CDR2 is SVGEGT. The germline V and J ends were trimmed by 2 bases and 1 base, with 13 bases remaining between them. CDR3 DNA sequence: TGTGCCAGCAGTTACGCAAGCGGAAATGGCACAGATACGCAGTATTTT. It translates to CASSYASGNGTDTQYF.

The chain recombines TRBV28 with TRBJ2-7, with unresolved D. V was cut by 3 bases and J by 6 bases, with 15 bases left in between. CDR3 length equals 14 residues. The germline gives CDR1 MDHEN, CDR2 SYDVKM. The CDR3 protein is CASSFSSGVCEQYF. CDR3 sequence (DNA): TGTGCCAGCAGTTTTTCGTCAGGCGTGTGCGAGCAGTACTTC.

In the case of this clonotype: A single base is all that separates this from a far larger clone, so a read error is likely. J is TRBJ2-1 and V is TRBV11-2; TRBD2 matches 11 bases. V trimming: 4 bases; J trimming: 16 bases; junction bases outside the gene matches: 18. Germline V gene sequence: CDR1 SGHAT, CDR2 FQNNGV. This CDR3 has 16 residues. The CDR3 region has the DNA TGTGCCAGCAGCTCGGCGGTGGCTAGCGGGGGGCACTCGATTTTCTTC. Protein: CASSSAVASGGHSIFF. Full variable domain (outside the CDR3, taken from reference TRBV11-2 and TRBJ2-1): EAGVAQSPRYKIIEKRQSVAFWCNPISGHATLYWYQQILGQGPKLLIQFQNNGVVDDSQLPKDRFSAERLKGVDSTLKIQPAKLEDSAVYLCASSSAVASGGHSIFFGPGTRLTVL.

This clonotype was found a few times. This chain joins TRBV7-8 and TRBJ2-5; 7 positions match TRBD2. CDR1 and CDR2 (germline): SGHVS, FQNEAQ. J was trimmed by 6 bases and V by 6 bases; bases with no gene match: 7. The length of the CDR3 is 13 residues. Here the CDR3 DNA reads TGTGCCAGCAGTTGGACTAGATTGCAGACCCAGTACTTC. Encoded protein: CASSWTRLQTQYF.

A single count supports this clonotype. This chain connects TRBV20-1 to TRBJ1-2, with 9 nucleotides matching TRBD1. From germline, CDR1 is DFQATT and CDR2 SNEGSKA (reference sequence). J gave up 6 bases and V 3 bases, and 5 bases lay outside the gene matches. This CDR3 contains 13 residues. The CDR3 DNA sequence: TGCAGTGCTAGTGACAGGGGGAGCGATGGCTACACCTTC. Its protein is CSASDRGSDGYTF.

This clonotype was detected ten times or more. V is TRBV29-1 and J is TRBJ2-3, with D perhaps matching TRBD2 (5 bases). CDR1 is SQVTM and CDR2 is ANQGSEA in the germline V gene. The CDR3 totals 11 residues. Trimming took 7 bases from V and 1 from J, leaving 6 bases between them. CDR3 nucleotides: TGCAGCGCTAGCCGCACAGATACGCAGTATTTT. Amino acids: CSASRTDTQYF.

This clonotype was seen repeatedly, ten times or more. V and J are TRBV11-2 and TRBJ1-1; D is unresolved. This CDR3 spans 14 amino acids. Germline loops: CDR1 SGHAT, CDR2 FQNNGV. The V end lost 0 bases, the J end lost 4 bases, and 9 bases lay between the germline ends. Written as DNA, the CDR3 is TGTGCCAGCAGCTTAGAGTATGCGAGCACTGAAGCTTTCTTT. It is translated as CASSLEYASTEAFF.

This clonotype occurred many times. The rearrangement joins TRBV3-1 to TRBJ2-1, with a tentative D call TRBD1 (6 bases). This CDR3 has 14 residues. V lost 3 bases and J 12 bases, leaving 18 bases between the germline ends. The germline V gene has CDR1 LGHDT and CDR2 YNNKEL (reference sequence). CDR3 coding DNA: TGTGCCAGCAGCCAGCGTCGCAGGGTAGGGGGGCAGTTCTTC. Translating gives CASSQRRRVGGQFF.